This entry describes one TCR beta chain. Authors' data handling: Reference gene primer amplification in the assay estimated nucleated cell counts. This table comes from immunoSEQ multiplex PCR, and its TCRdb copy is limited to in-frame clones, with some not included. The V and J calls and clone size come from that table; D and trimming were worked out from the DNA. The profile shows roughly 140,000 clones, approximately 80% of them singletons. This sample was taken from a study of blood T cell repertoires in COVID-19. Overall study: Samples taken during acute and convalescent COVID-19 were collected in the United States, Italy and Spain.

V gave up 4 bases and J gave up 6 bases; unmatched junction bases: 5. Germline V gene lookup returns CDR1 SNHLY and CDR2 FYNNEI. The CDR3 runs to 13 residues. The rearrangement links TRBV2 to TRBJ1-1; 7 nucleotides match TRBD1. The specimen was PBMCs or T cells enriched from blood (not recorded which). This sequence originates from a man between 50 and 59 years old in a cohort exposed to, infected with or recovered from COVID-19 (not recorded which). CDR3 in DNA: TGTGCCAGCAGTGCCGAAACAGGGGCTGAAGCTTTCTTT. Translated, it gives CASSAETGAEAFF.